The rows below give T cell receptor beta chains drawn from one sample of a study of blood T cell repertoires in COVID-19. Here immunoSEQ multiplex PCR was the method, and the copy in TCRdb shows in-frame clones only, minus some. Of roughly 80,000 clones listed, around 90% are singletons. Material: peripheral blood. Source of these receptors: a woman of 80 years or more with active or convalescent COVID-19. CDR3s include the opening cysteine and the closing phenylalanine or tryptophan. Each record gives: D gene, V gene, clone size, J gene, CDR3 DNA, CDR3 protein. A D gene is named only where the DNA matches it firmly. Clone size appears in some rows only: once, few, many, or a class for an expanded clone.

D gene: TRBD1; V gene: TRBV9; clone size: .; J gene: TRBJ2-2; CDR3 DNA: TGTGCCAGCAGCGCCCAGACAGGGCCCGGGGAGCTGTTTTTT; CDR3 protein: CASSAQTGPGELFF
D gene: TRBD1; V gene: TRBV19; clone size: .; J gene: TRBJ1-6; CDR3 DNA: TGTGCCAGTACCCTAGGGACAGAATCTAACTCACCCCTCCACTTT; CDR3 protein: CASTLGTESNSPLHF
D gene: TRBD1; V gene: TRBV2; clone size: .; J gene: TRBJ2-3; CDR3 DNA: TGTGCCACCTGGACAGGGCTGGCAGATACGCAGTATTTT; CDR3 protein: CATWTGLADTQYF
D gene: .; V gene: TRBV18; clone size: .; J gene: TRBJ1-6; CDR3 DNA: TGTGCCAGCTCACCAGAGAGTTCACCCCTCCACTTT; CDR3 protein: CASSPESSPLHF
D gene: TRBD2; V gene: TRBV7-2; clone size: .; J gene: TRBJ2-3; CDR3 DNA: TGTGCCAGCAGCACAGGGACTAGCGGGGGGGATACGCAGTATTTT; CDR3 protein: CASSTGTSGGDTQYF
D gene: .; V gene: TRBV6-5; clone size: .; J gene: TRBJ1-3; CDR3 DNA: TGTGCCAGCGGAGCGAGGTCTGGAAACACCATATATTTT; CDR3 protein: CASGARSGNTIYF
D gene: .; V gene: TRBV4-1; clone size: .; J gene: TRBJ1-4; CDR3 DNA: TGCGCCAGCAGCCAAGATGGATCGGGGTGGGAAAAACTGTTTTTT; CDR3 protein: CASSQDGSGWEKLFF
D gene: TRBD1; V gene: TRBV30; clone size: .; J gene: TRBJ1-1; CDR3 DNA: TGTGCCTTTAACAGGGGCCCTGAAGCTTTCTTT; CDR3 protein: CAFNRGPEAFF
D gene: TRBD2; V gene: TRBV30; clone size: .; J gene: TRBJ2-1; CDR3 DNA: TGTGCCTGGAGTGCTTTAGAAGCGGGGGGGTCGGGCGAGCAGTTCTTC; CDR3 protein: CAWSALEAGGSGEQFF
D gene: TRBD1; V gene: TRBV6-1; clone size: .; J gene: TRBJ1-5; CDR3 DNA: TGTGCCAGCAGCATCGACAGGGTAGGGTACCAGCCCCAGCATTTT; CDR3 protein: CASSIDRVGYQPQHF
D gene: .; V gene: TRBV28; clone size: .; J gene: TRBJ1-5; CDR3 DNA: TGTGCCAGCAGTTACGTGTGGGCGGGTCAGCCCCAGCATTTT; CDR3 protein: CASSYVWAGQPQHF
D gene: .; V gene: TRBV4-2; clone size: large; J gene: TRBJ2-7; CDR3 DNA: TGTGCCAGCAGCCAAGACAACTACGAGCAGTACTTC; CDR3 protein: CASSQDNYEQYF
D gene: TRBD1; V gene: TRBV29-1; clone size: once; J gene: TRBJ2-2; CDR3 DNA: TGCAGCGTTACGGCAGGGGGCTTCACCGGGGAGCTGTTTTTT; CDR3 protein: CSVTAGGFTGELFF
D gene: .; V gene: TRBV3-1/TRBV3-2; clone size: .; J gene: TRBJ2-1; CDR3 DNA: TGTGCCAGGACAACGCAAGGCCCGTACAATGAGCAGTTCTTC; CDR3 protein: CARTTQGPYNEQFF
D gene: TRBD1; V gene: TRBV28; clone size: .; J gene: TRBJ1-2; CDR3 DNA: TGTGCCAGCAGCCCGACGGACAGGAACTATGGCTACACCTTC; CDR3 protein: CASSPTDRNYGYTF
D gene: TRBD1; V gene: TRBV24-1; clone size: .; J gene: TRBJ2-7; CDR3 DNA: TGTGCCACCAGTGATCCCCGGACAGGGACCTACGAGCAGTACTTC; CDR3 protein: CATSDPRTGTYEQYF
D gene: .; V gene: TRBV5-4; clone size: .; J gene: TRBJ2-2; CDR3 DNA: TGTGCCAGCAGCTTGGGGGCCCCAGGCCCCGGGGAGCTGTTTTTT; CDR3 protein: CASSLGAPGPGELFF
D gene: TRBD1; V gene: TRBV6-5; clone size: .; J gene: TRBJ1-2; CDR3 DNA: TGTGCCAGCATTACAGGGGGGGATGGCTACACCTTC; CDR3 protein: CASITGGDGYTF
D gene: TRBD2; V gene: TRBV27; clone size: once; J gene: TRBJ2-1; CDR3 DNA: TGTGCCAGCAGTGCCGGGACTAGGGCCTACAATGAGCAGTTCTTC; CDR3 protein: CASSAGTRAYNEQFF
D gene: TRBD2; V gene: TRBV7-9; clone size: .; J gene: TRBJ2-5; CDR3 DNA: TGTGCCAGCAGCTCCCTAGCGGGGGGGCAAGAGACCCAGTACTTC; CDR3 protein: CASSSLAGGQETQYF
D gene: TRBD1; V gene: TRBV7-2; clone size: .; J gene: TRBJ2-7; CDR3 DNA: TGTGCCACCGCGACAGGGGGTTCCTACGAGCAGTACTTC; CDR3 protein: CATATGGSYEQYF
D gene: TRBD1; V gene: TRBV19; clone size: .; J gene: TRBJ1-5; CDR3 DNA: TGTGCCAGTAGTACCACGAACAGGGGGCCCGGTCAGCCCCAGCATTTT; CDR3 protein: CASSTTNRGPGQPQHF
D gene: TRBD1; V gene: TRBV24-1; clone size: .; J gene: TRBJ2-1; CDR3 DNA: TGTGCCACCAGTGATTTGGGGCAGGGGGCGCGCAATGAGCAGTTCTTC; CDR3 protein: CATSDLGQGARNEQFF
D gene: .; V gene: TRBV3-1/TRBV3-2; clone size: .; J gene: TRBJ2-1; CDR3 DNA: TGTGCCAGCAGCCAAGATCCAGGCCCCTACAATGAGCAGTTCTTC; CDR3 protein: CASSQDPGPYNEQFF
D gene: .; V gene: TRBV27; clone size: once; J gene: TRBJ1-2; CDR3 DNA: TGTGCCAGCAGTCCGCGGGAGATCGGGCCCCTCTATGGCTACACCTTC; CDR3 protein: CASSPREIGPLYGYTF
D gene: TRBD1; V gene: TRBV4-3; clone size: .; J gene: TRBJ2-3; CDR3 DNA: TGCGCCAGCAGCCAGGACAGGGTGCGCACAGATACGCAGTATTTT; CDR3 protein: CASSQDRVRTDTQYF
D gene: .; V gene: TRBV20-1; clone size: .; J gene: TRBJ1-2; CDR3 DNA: TGCAGTGTAACGGGAGGGGTAGGCTACACCTTC; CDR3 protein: CSVTGGVGYTF
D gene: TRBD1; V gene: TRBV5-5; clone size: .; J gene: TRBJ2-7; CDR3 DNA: TGTGCCAGCAGCTTAGGGGGCTCTCCCTACGAGCAGTACTTC; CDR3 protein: CASSLGGSPYEQYF
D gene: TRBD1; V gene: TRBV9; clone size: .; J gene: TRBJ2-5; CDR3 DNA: TGTGCCAGCAGCGCAGACAGGGGGCGCGAGACCCAGTACTTC; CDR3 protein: CASSADRGRETQYF
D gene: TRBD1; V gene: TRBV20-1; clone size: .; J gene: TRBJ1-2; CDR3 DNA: TGCAGTGCTACTGACATAATCTCGGGACAGGGGGCCGGTAACTATGGCTACACCTTC; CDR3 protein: CSATDIISGQGAGNYGYTF
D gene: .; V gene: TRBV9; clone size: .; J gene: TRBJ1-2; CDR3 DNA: TGTGCCAGCACCCGACAGTGGGAAAACTATGGCTACACCTTC; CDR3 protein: CASTRQWENYGYTF
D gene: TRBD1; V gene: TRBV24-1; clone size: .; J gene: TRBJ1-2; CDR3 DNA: TGTGCCACCAGTGAAATAGCACAGGGGGCTAGGGTGAGGGGCTACACCTTC; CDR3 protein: CATSEIAQGARVRGYTF
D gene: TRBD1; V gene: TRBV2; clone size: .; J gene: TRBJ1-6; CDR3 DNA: TGTGCCAGCAGTGAACGTCCACAGGGGCGCAATTCACCCCTCCACTTT; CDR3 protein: CASSERPQGRNSPLHF
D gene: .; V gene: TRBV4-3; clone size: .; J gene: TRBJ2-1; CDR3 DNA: TGCGCCAGCAGCCAAGTTGCCGGGGGGACACTTATCAATGAGCAGTTCTTC; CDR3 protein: CASSQVAGGTLINEQFF
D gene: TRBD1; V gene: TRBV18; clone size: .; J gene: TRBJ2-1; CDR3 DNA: TGTGCCCTTACAGGGGGCGAATTCAATGAGCAGTTCTTC; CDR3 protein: CALTGGEFNEQFF
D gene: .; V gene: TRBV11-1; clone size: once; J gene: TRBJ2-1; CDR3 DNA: TGTGCCAGCAGCACGGACAGCCCAAGGGATGAGCAGTTCTTC; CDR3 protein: CASSTDSPRDEQFF
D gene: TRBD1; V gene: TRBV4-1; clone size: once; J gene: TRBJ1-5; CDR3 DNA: TGCGCCAGCAGCCACGGAAAGGGACAGGGCCCTCGCAATCAGCCCCAGCATTTT; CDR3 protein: CASSHGKGQGPRNQPQHF
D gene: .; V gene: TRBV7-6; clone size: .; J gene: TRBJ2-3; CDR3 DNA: TGTGCCAGCAGCTTTCTGGATACGCAGTATTTT; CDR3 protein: CASSFLDTQYF
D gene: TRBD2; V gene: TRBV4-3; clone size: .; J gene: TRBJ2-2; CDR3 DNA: TGCGCCAGCAGCCAAACTAGCGGGGGGATGTTCTTCGGGGAGCTGTTTTTT; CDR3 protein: CASSQTSGGMFFGELFF
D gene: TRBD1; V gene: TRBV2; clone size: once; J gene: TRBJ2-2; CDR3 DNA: TGTGCCAGCAGCCGACAGGGGGATCGGAACACCGGGGAGCTGTTTTTT; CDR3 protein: CASSRQGDRNTGELFF
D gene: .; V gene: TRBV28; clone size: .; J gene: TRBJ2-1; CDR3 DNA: TGTGCCAGCAGTTTATGGGGGCTGTATGACAATGAGCAGTTCTTC; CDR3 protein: CASSLWGLYDNEQFF
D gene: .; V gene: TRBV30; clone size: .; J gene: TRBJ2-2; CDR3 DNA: TGTGCCTGGAGTGCTTCCGGGACAACGAACACCGGGGAGCTGTTTTTT; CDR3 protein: CAWSASGTTNTGELFF
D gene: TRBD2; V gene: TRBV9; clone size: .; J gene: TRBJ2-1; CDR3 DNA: TGTGCCAGCAGCGTAGGACTAGCGGGGAATCGGGGTTACAATGAGCAGTTCTTC; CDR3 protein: CASSVGLAGNRGYNEQFF
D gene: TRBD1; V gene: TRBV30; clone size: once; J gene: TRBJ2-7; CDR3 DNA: TGTGCCTGGAGTCCTACAGGGGGCGAGCAGTACTTC; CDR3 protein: CAWSPTGGEQYF
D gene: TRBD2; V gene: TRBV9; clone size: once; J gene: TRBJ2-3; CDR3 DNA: TGTGCCAGCAGCGTAGATGGGCGGGGGGGCGAAGATACGCAGTATTTT; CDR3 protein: CASSVDGRGGEDTQYF
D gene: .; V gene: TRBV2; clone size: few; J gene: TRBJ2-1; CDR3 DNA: TGTGCCAGCAGTGGACAGGATTACAATGAGCAGTTCTTC; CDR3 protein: CASSGQDYNEQFF
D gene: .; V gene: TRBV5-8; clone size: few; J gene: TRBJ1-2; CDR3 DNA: TGTGCCAGCAGCGGAGCCCGGGACCTAGGGGGCTATGGCTACACCTTC; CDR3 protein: CASSGARDLGGYGYTF
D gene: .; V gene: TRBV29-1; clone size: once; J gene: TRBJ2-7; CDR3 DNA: TGCAGCGTTGTTGGTCCGAGAGGGTCCTACGAGCAGTACTTC; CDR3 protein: CSVVGPRGSYEQYF
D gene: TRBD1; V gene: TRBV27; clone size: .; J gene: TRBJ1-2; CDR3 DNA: TGTGCCAGCAGTGACAGGGACGGCTACACCTTC; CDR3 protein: CASSDRDGYTF
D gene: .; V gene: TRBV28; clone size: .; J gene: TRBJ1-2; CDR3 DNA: TGTGCCATCCAACAGGGTCCGGGCTACACCTTC; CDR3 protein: CAIQQGPGYTF
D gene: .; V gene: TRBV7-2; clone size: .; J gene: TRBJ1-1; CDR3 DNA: TGTGCCAGCAGCTTACTCAGGTTGAACACTGAAGCTTTCTTT; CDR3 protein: CASSLLRLNTEAFF
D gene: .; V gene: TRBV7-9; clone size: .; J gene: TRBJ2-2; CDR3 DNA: TGTGCCAGCAGCTTAGAGATAGAAAGGAACACCGGGGAGCTGTTTTTT; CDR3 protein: CASSLEIERNTGELFF
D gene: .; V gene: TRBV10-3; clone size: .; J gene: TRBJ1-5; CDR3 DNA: TGTGCCATCAGTCCCCAGTTGGGGGGGCAGCCCCAGCATTTT; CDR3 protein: CAISPQLGGQPQHF